This T cell receptor beta chain was documented in a study of a mutant IDH1 vaccine in newly diagnosed glioma. Study-wide background: In weeks 1, 3, 5, 7, 11, 15, 19 and 23, patients were immunized, eight times in all.

The germline gives CDR1 SNHLY, CDR2 FYNNEI. This CDR3 region has 13 residues. Trimming removed 4 bases at V and 1 base at J, with 6 bases between. The sample's time point: week 11, during vaccination. Topical imiquimod accompanied each vaccine dose, which consisted of 300 ug of mutant IDH1 20-mer peptide. To note about this clone: The antigen is not known.

Profiled with immunoSEQ multiplex PCR; TCRdb holds only in-frame clones, not every one. The data hold about 60,000 clones, with about four fifths observed a single time. The chain joins TRBV2 to TRBJ2-3; a weak D match, TRBD1 (6 bases). The sequencing used PBMCs, collected from a glioma patient whose treatment included an IDH1 peptide vaccine. The sequence derives from a woman aged 45-59 years with glioma. Written as DNA, the CDR3 is TGTGCCAGCAGTGGACAGGGCACAGATACGCAGTATTTT. As protein: CASSGQGTDTQYF.